This T cell receptor (beta chain) was identified during a study of T cell repertoires in cytomegalovirus infection. Each CDR3 protein is one row after TCRdb ran MiXCR on the reads. Of over 150,000 distinct CDR3 sequences in the sample, about 15% were seen once. This clonotype has more than one count but fewer than ten. As yet, its antigen is unknown. V lost 6 bases to trimming and J lost 4 bases, with 16 bases between them. The CDR3 extends over 14 amino acids. Study conclusions and caveats: There were HLA-C-restricted CMV-specific TCR beta clonotypes dominating the ex vivo response.

This sequence joins TRBV12-3 or TRBV12-4 and TRBJ2-7; D may correspond to TRBD1 or TRBD2 (5 bases each). This clonotype was sampled from a human donor in good health (CMV status not recorded). Some clones in this sample may be carry-over from other donors' samples. The sequenced sample consisted of CD8+ T cells from PBMCs. CDR3 protein: CASSWDRWGYEQYF. The CDR3 DNA follows: TGTGCCAGCAGCTGGGACCGTTGGGGATACGAGCAGTACTTC.